This TCR beta chain was captured in a study of blood T cell repertoires in COVID-19. The CDR3 length is 15 residues. Per the germline V gene, CDR1 is LGHDT and CDR2 is YNNKEL (reference sequence). Trimming shortened V by 3 bases and J by 5 bases, and 16 bases separated the two germline ends. In the original analysis: For nucleated cells, counts were estimated from reference gene primer amplification. Repertoires were generated with immunoSEQ multiplex PCR, while TCRdb's copy carries only in-frame clones and drops some. D and trimming were read from the DNA, whereas the V and J calls and clone size are those reported in that table. The repertoire holds approximately 280,000 clones, roughly 90% seen once, with more than 6% in the top ten.

Input material: peripheral blood. The chain recombines TRBV3-1 (or the pseudogene TRBV3-2) with TRBJ2-5; no firm D call. The sequence was collected from a woman younger than 45 with COVID-19, enrolled during active disease. CDR3 loop: CASSHPIGYPETQYF. The CDR3 region has the DNA TGTGCCAGCAGCCACCCCATCGGGTATCCGGAGACCCAGTACTTC.